The T cell receptor (beta chain) under discussion was sequenced for a study of blood T cell repertoires in COVID-19. Study details: Italy, Spain and the United States were the sources of the convalescent and acute COVID-19 samples.

Assay used: immunoSEQ multiplex PCR; TCRdb lists only in-frame clones, some missing. The table shows about 200,000 clones, with approximately 79% occurring only once. Participant age was roughly 18 to 95 years, and participants resided in about two dozen US areas. Categorization into cohorts depended on clinical history that participants reported. V shed 4 bases and J 7 bases; nucleotides not matched to a gene: 4. The CDR3 spans 15 residues. In germline, CDR1 is SEHNR, CDR2 FQNEAQ (reference sequence). Material for sequencing was PBMCs or T cells enriched from blood (not recorded which). The TCR originated in an older woman with acute COVID-19. The chain has TRBV7-9 and TRBJ1-4; 12 bases map to TRBD1. The CDR3 nucleotides are TGTGCCAGCAGCTGGGACAGGGGGCTCGGTGAAAAACTGTTTTTT. Protein: CASSWDRGLGEKLFF.